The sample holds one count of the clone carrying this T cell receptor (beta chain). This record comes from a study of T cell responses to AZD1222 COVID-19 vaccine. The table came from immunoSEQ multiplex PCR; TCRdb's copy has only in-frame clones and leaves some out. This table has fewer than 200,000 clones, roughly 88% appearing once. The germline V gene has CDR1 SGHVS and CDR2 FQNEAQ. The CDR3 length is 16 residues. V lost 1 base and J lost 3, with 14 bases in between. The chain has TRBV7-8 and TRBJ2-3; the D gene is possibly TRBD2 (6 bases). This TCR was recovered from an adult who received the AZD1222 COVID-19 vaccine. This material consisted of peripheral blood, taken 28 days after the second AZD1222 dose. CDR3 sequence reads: CASSLDWGSGTDTQYF. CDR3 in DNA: TGTGCCAGCAGCTTAGATTGGGGTAGCGGAACAGATACGCAGTATTTT.